The text below deals with one T cell receptor (beta chain). Only in-frame clones appear in the TCRdb table, and some are missing; sequencing was by immunoSEQ multiplex PCR. Of about 97,000 clones listed, 80% to 95% are singletons. The ends were cut back, 4 bases at V and 5 bases at J, with 15 bases in the middle. CDR3 length equals 14 residues. Per germline, CDR1 SGDLS and CDR2 YYNGEE. The data derive from a study of graft-versus-host responses after intestinal transplantation. The TCR comes from a human patient who received an intestinal transplant, so some T cells may come from the graft donor. The gene calls are TRBV9 and TRBJ1-2; possibly TRBD1 for D (5 bases). This sample comprised PBMCs, obtained 450 to 460 days after intestinal transplant. The CDR3 DNA sequence: TGTGCCAGCAGCACCGGGACCCCAGGTTATGGCTACACCTTC. Translation: CASSTGTPGYGYTF.